A single T cell receptor beta chain is shown here with its context. Participant ages covered 18 to 89 years across approximately 25 US areas. This specimen comes from a study of blood T cell repertoires in COVID-19. Across the study: Sites across the United States, Italy and Spain contributed samples from acute and convalescent COVID-19.

V shed 5 bases, J shed 1 base, and the junction held 4 bases outside the gene matches. In germline, CDR1 is SNHLY, CDR2 FYNNEI. The CDR3 has 14 amino acids. Per the original data handling: Reference gene primer amplification in the assay estimated nucleated cell counts. Clones were read by immunoSEQ multiplex PCR, and TCRdb kept only the in-frame ones, dropping some. V and J calls and clone size come straight from that table; D and trimming were deduced from the DNA. Seen here are around 260,000 clones, around 90% observed once, and the top ten hold roughly 1.1%. Sequenced: PBMCs or T cells enriched from blood (not recorded which). The V gene is TRBV2, the J gene TRBJ1-1, with 7 bases aligning to TRBD1. The sequence came from a woman aged 25 to 45 who had recovered from COVID-19. The chain's CDR3 is CASSYRGGNTEAFF. The CDR3 DNA sequence: TGTGCCAGCAGTTACAGGGGAGGGAACACTGAAGCTTTCTTT. Looking up the rest from reference TRBV2 and TRBJ1-1 gives the full variable domain: EPEVTQTPSHQVTQMGQEVILRCVPISNHLYFYWYRQILGQKVEFLVSFYNNEISEKSEIFDDQFSVERPDGSNFTLKIRSTKLEDSAMYFCASSYRGGNTEAFFGQGTRLTVV.